A selection of T cell receptor beta chains follows, all from one sample in a study of blood T cell repertoires in COVID-19. The repertoire was sequenced with immunoSEQ multiplex PCR; TCRdb's copy has only in-frame clones and lacks some. The sample includes approximately 240,000 clones, around nine tenths of them seen just once. Input material: peripheral blood. The receptor set was obtained from a woman in her forties who had recovered from COVID-19. Each CDR3 is given with its conserved first and last residue. A D gene is named only where the DNA matches it firmly. Clone size is stated in some rows and not others, as once, few, many or a class when expanded.

d_gene	abundance	v_gene	j_gene	CDR3aa	CDR3nt
TRBD2	once	TRBV5-4	TRBJ2-3	CASTTGLAGATDTQYF	TGTGCCAGCACCACAGGACTAGCGGGTGCCACAGATACGCAGTATTTT
NA	NA	TRBV29-1	TRBJ1-1	CSVEASGVWTEAFF	TGCAGCGTGGAGGCTTCAGGGGTGTGGACTGAAGCTTTCTTT
TRBD1	NA	TRBV3-1/TRBV3-2	TRBJ2-2	CASSLQGTAFTGELFF	TGTGCCAGCAGCCTTCAGGGGACAGCCTTTACCGGGGAGCTGTTTTTT
NA	NA	TRBV5-1	TRBJ1-1	CASSLETGNTEAFF	TGCGCCAGCAGCTTGGAGACGGGGAACACTGAAGCTTTCTTT
TRBD2	NA	TRBV2	TRBJ2-7	CASTRLAGGTSYEQYF	TGTGCCAGCACTCGACTAGCGGGGGGAACCTCCTACGAGCAGTACTTC
TRBD2	few	TRBV6-5	TRBJ2-2	CASRPSGAGELFF	TGTGCCAGCAGGCCTAGCGGGGCCGGGGAGCTGTTTTTT
TRBD1	NA	TRBV2	TRBJ2-5	CASKSYTGGQETQYF	TGTGCCAGCAAATCGTACACAGGGGGCCAAGAGACCCAGTACTTC
NA	NA	TRBV2	TRBJ1-4	CAVRTTGSTNEKLFF	TGTGCCGTACGAACTACAGGGTCGACTAATGAAAAACTGTTTTTT
NA	NA	TRBV9	TRBJ1-2	CASSVEEGYYGYTF	TGTGCCAGCAGCGTAGAGGAGGGGTACTATGGCTACACCTTC
TRBD1	NA	TRBV18	TRBJ1-2	CASSQTSLGDRPTYGYTF	TGTGCCAGCTCACAAACAAGCTTGGGGGACAGGCCTACCTATGGCTACACCTTC
NA	once	TRBV21-1	TRBJ1-4	CASSLRAGKGRDEKLFF	TGTGCCAGCAGCTTAAGAGCGGGGAAGGGCAGGGATGAAAAACTGTTTTTT
NA	NA	TRBV7-9	TRBJ2-3	CASSLRGDYTDTQYF	TGTGCCAGCAGCTTACGCGGGGATTACACAGATACGCAGTATTTT
NA	NA	TRBV3-1/TRBV3-2	TRBJ2-7	CASSQGPKGDNPYEQYF	TGTGCCAGCAGCCAAGGGCCTAAAGGGGACAATCCCTACGAGCAGTACTTC
TRBD2	NA	TRBV7-9	TRBJ2-7	CASSYGLAGTYYEQYF	TGTGCCAGCAGCTACGGACTAGCGGGTACCTACTACGAGCAGTACTTC
NA	NA	TRBV4-3	TRBJ1-5	CASSQDPGNNQPQHF	TGCGCCAGCAGCCAAGACCCAGGGAACAATCAGCCCCAGCATTTT
NA	NA	TRBV18	TRBJ1-5	CASSPYRLQGSNQPQHF	TGTGCCAGCTCACCCTACCGACTACAGGGAAGCAATCAGCCCCAGCATTTT
NA	NA	TRBV6-1	TRBJ2-3	CASSEKAKDTQYF	TGTGCCAGCAGTGAGAAAGCGAAAGATACGCAGTATTTT
NA	NA	TRBV19	TRBJ2-3	CASTSRRGSTQYF	TGTGCCAGTACCTCCCGGCGAGGCAGCACGCAGTATTTT
NA	NA	TRBV2	TRBJ2-1	CASRGDSYNEQFF	TGTGCCAGCAGAGGGGATTCCTACAATGAGCAGTTCTTC
TRBD1	NA	TRBV7-2	TRBJ2-3	CASSLMGQGFTDTQYF	TGTGCCAGCAGCTTAATGGGACAGGGGTTCACAGATACGCAGTATTTT
TRBD1	NA	TRBV5-1	TRBJ1-6	CASSLVAGQGASPLHF	TGCGCCAGCAGCTTGGTGGCGGGACAGGGGGCATCACCCCTCCACTTT
TRBD1	NA	TRBV4-1	TRBJ1-2	CASSQEEGQIYGYTF	TGCGCCAGCAGCCAAGAGGAGGGACAGATCTATGGCTACACCTTC
TRBD1	NA	TRBV6-5	TRBJ2-3	CASSSDRVGQYF	TGTGCCAGCAGTTCCGACAGGGTGGGGCAGTATTTT
NA	NA	TRBV6-5	TRBJ2-1	CASRLGGALNEQFF	TGTGCCAGCAGATTGGGGGGGGCTCTCAATGAGCAGTTCTTC
NA	few	TRBV29-1	TRBJ2-2	CSVERGYGELFF	TGCAGCGTTGAACGGGGTTACGGGGAGCTGTTTTTT
TRBD1	NA	TRBV4-1	TRBJ1-2	CASSQRVGTGEGYTF	TGCGCCAGCAGCCAAAGAGTCGGGACAGGGGAAGGCTACACCTTC
TRBD1	NA	TRBV19	TRBJ1-1	CASSAYPGGNTEAFF	TGTGCCAGTAGTGCATATCCAGGGGGGAACACTGAAGCTTTCTTT
NA	NA	TRBV12-3/TRBV12-4	TRBJ1-5	CASSKENQPQHF	TGTGCCAGCAGTAAGGAGAATCAGCCCCAGCATTTT
NA	NA	TRBV6-2/TRBV6-3	TRBJ2-5	CASSYQTTGQETQYF	TGTGCCAGCAGTTACCAAACCACGGGGCAAGAGACCCAGTACTTC
NA	NA	TRBV6-5	TRBJ1-5	CASSDYSNQPQHF	TGTGCCAGCTCGGACTATAGCAATCAGCCCCAGCATTTT
TRBD1	NA	TRBV18	TRBJ1-3	CASSPITGAQSGSGNTIYF	TGTGCCAGCTCACCTATTACAGGGGCTCAATCGGGATCTGGAAACACCATATATTTT
NA	NA	TRBV15	TRBJ2-1	CATSRQGGGNEQFF	TGTGCCACCAGCAGACAGGGAGGGGGTAATGAGCAGTTCTTC
NA	NA	TRBV5-1	TRBJ2-7	CASSEQGAEQYF	TGCGCCAGCAGCGAACAGGGTGCCGAGCAGTACTTC
NA	NA	TRBV19	TRBJ2-3	CASSGYRVVTSTDTQYF	TGTGCCAGTAGTGGCTACAGGGTCGTAACTAGCACAGATACGCAGTATTTT
NA	NA	TRBV30	TRBJ1-5	CAWSVGAGRQPQHF	TGTGCCTGGAGTGTAGGGGCAGGGCGTCAGCCCCAGCATTTT
TRBD2	NA	TRBV3-1/TRBV3-2	TRBJ2-3	CASSQGSSGSSDTQYF	TGTGCCAGCAGCCAAGGTTCGAGCGGGAGCTCAGATACGCAGTATTTT
TRBD1	NA	TRBV19	TRBJ2-4	CASSIDRGQGGNIQYF	TGTGCCAGTAGTATCGATCGGGGACAGGGCGGGAACATTCAGTACTTC
TRBD1	NA	TRBV4-2	TRBJ1-6	CASSRGGQADNSPLHF	TGTGCCAGCAGCCGGGGGGGACAGGCGGATAATTCACCCCTCCACTTT
NA	NA	TRBV15	TRBJ1-2	CATSRDPGQYGYTF	TGTGCCACCAGCAGAGACCCCGGACAATATGGCTACACCTTC
NA	NA	TRBV7-2	TRBJ2-2	CASSLGGKVDTGELFF	TGTGCCAGCAGCTTAGGCGGCAAGGTTGACACCGGGGAGCTGTTTTTT
NA	NA	TRBV5-1	TRBJ2-2	CASSRTGGTANTGELFF	TGCGCCAGCAGCCGGACAGGCGGGACAGCGAACACCGGGGAGCTGTTTTTT
NA	once	TRBV3-1/TRBV3-2	TRBJ2-1	CASSQDSRSYNEQFF	TGTGCCAGCAGCCAAGACTCTCGCTCCTACAATGAGCAGTTCTTC
TRBD2	NA	TRBV6-2/TRBV6-3	TRBJ2-7	CASSYRGLAGGKTYEQYF	TGTGCCAGCAGTTACCGGGGACTAGCGGGAGGGAAGACCTACGAGCAGTACTTC
NA	NA	TRBV3-1/TRBV3-2	TRBJ2-5	CASSQDPNAGTQYF	TGTGCCAGCAGCCAAGATCCGAACGCCGGGACCCAGTACTTC
NA	NA	TRBV5-1	TRBJ1-3	CASSLEAGAFNTIYF	TGCGCCAGCAGCTTGGAAGCAGGGGCCTTCAACACCATATATTTT
NA	NA	TRBV18	TRBJ2-1	CASSPTGGGNEQFF	TGTGCCAGCTCACCAACAGGGGGAGGGAATGAGCAGTTCTTC
NA	NA	TRBV4-1	TRBJ1-5	CASSQDGGRSNQPQHF	TGCGCCAGCAGCCAAGACGGCGGGCGAAGCAATCAGCCCCAGCATTTT
NA	NA	TRBV29-1	TRBJ2-7	CSVRTASYEQYF	TGCAGCGTGAGGACAGCCTCCTACGAGCAGTACTTC
TRBD1	NA	TRBV28	TRBJ1-4	CASSSSGTGNEKLFF	TGTGCCAGCAGTTCTTCAGGGACAGGGAATGAAAAACTGTTTTTT
NA	NA	TRBV12-3/TRBV12-4	TRBJ1-2	CASSGRENYGYTF	TGTGCCAGCAGTGGACGGGAGAACTATGGCTACACCTTC
TRBD1	NA	TRBV13	TRBJ2-3	CASSVPGQPTDTQYF	TGTGCCAGCAGCGTACCGGGACAGCCCACAGATACGCAGTATTTT
TRBD2	NA	TRBV11-3	TRBJ2-3	CASSFTPSGPSTDTQYF	TGTGCCAGCAGCTTTACGCCTAGCGGCCCTAGCACAGATACGCAGTATTTT
NA	NA	TRBV6-2/TRBV6-3	TRBJ2-7	CASSYGGNRAYEQYF	TGTGCCAGCAGTTACGGGGGGAACAGAGCCTACGAGCAGTACTTC
TRBD1	NA	TRBV5-6	TRBJ2-2	CASSWRTGWATGELFF	TGTGCCAGCAGCTGGAGGACAGGGTGGGCCACCGGGGAGCTGTTTTTT
TRBD1	NA	TRBV29-1	TRBJ2-1	CSALYRDRGGDEQFF	TGCAGCGCCCTGTACCGGGACAGGGGAGGGGATGAGCAGTTCTTC
NA	NA	TRBV7-9	TRBJ1-5	CASSPDNSDQPQHF	TGTGCCAGCAGCCCCGACAACTCTGATCAGCCCCAGCATTTT
NA	once	TRBV18	TRBJ1-4	CASSPARSTNEKLFF	TGTGCCAGCTCACCGGCACGCTCAACTAATGAAAAACTGTTTTTT